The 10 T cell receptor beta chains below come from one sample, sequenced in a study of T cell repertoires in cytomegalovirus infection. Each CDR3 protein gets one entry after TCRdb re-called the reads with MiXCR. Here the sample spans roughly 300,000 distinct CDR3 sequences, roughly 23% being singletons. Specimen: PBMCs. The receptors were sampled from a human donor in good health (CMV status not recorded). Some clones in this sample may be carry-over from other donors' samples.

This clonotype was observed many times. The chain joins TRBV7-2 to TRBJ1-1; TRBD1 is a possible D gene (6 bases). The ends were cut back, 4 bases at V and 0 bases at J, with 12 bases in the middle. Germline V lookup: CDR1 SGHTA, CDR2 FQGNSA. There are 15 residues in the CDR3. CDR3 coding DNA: TGTGCCAGCAGCTCCGGACAGCACATGAACACTGAAGCTTTCTTT. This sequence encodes CASSSGQHMNTEAFF.

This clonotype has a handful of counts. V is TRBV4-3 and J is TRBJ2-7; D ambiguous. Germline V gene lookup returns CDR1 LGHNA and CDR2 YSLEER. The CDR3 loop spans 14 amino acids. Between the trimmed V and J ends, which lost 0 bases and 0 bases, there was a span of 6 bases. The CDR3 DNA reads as TGCGCCAGCAGCCAAGACCATAGCTCCTACGAGCAGTACTTC. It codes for CASSQDHSSYEQYF.

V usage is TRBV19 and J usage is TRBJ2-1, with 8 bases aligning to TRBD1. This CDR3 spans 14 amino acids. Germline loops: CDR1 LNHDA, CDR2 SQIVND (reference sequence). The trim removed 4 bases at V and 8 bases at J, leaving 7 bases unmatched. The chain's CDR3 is CASSKDRALDEQFF. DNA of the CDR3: TGTGCCAGTAGTAAGGACAGGGCTTTGGATGAGCAGTTCTTC.

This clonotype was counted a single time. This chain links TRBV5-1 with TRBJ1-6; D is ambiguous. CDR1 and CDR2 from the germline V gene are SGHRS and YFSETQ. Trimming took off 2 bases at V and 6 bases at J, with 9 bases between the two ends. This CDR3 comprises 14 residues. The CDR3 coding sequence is TGCGCCAGCAGCTTTAACAGTGCTAATTCACCCCTCCACTTT. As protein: CASSFNSANSPLHF. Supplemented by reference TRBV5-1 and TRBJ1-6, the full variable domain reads KAGVTQTPRYLIKTRGQQVTLSCSPISGHRSVSWYQQTPGQGLQFLFEYFSETQRNKGNFPGRFSGRQFSNSRSEMNVSTLELGDSALYLCASSFNSANSPLHFGNGTRLTVT.

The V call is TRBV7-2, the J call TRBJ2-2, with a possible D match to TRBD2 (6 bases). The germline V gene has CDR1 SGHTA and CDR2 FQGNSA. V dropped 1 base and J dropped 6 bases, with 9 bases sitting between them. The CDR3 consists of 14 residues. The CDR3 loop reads CASSLVPGAGELFF. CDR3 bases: TGTGCCAGCAGCTTAGTTCCGGGGGCCGGGGAGCTGTTTTTT.

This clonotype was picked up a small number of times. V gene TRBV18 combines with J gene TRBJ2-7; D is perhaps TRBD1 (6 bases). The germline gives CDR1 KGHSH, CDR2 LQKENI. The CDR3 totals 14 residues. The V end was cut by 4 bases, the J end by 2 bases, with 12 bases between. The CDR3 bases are TGTGCCAGCTCACACGACAGGAACGCCTACGAGCAGTACTTC. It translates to CASSHDRNAYEQYF.

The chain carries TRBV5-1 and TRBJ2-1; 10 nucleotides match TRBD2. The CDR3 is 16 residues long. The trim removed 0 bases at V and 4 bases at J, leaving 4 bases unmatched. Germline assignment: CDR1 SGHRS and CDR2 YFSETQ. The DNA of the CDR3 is TGCGCCAGCAGCTTGGCTCGGACTAGCGGATACAATGAGCAGTTCTTC. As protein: CASSLARTSGYNEQFF. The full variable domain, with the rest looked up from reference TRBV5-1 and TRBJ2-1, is KAGVTQTPRYLIKTRGQQVTLSCSPISGHRSVSWYQQTPGQGLQFLFEYFSETQRNKGNFPGRFSGRQFSNSRSEMNVSTLELGDSALYLCASSLARTSGYNEQFFGPGTRLTVL.

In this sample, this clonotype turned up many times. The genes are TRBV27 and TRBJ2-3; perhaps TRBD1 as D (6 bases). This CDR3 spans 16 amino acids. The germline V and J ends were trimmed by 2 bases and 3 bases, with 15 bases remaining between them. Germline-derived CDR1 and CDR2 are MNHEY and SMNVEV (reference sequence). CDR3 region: CASSLQGFRGTDTQYF. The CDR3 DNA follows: TGTGCCAGCAGTTTACAGGGGTTTAGAGGAACAGATACGCAGTATTTT.

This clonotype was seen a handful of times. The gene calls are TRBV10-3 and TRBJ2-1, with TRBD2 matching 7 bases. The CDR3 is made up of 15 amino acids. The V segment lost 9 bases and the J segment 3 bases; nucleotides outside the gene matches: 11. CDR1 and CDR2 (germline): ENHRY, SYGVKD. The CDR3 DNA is TGTGCCATAGGAGCTGCCGGACTAGACTACAATGAGCAGTTCTTC. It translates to CAIGAAGLDYNEQFF.

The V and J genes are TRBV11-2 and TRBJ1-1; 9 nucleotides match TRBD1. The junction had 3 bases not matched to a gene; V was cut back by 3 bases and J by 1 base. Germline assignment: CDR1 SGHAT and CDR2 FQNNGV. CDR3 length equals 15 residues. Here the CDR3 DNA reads TGTGCCAGCAGCTTCGGGACAGGGTCGAACACTGAAGCTTTCTTT. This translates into CASSFGTGSNTEAFF.